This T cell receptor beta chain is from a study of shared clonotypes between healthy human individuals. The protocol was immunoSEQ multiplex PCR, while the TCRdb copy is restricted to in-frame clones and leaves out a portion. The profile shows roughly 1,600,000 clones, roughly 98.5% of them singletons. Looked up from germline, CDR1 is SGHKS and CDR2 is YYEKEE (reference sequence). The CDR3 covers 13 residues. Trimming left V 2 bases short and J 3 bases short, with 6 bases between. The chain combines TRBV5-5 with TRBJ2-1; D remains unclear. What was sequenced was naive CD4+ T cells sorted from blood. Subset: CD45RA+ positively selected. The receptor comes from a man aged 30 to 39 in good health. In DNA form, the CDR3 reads TGTGCCAGCAGCTTTATAATCTACAATGAGCAGTTCTTC. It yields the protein CASSFIIYNEQFF.